These T cell receptor beta chains were read from a single sample in a study of cytomegalovirus exposure and HLA in healthy donors. Sequenced by immunoSEQ multiplex PCR; TCRdb stores in-frame clones only, minus some. The sample comprises roughly 190,000 clones, about 81% of which are singletons, and about 5% rests with the top ten. The sample comprised PBMCs. These receptors all come from a man aged 25 to 45 in good health and CMV-seropositive. The CDR3 runs from the conserved cysteine through the conserved F or W. D genes are given only for firm matches. Not all rows give a size; the values are once, few, many and, for expanded clones, a class.

CDR3aa: CASSLALATDTQYF
CDR3nt: TGTGCTAGCAGCTTAGCGTTGGCAACAGATACGCAGTATTTT
v_gene: TRBV7-7
j_gene: TRBJ2-3
abundance: .
d_gene: .

CDR3aa: CASSRGERPANTGELFF
CDR3nt: TGTGCCAGCAGCAGGGGGGAGAGGCCCGCGAACACCGGGGAGCTGTTTTTT
v_gene: TRBV21-1
j_gene: TRBJ2-2
abundance: once
d_gene: .

CDR3aa: CASSAGLAGSGYDEQYF
CDR3nt: TGTGCCAGCAGCGCCGGACTAGCGGGGTCTGGGTACGACGAGCAGTACTTC
v_gene: TRBV9
j_gene: TRBJ2-7
abundance: .
d_gene: TRBD2

CDR3aa: CASSGGVRNTGELFF
CDR3nt: TGTGCCAGCAGCGGGGGGGTTAGAAACACCGGGGAGCTGTTTTTT
v_gene: TRBV9
j_gene: TRBJ2-2
abundance: .
d_gene: .

CDR3aa: CASSRDSSTSYNEQFF
CDR3nt: TGCGCCAGCAGCCGGGACTCGTCAACCTCCTACAATGAGCAGTTCTTC
v_gene: TRBV4-1
j_gene: TRBJ2-1
abundance: .
d_gene: .

CDR3aa: CASSSDRGREPQHF
CDR3nt: TGTGCCAGCAGTAGCGACAGGGGGCGAGAGCCCCAGCATTTT
v_gene: TRBV2
j_gene: TRBJ1-5
abundance: once
d_gene: TRBD1

CDR3aa: CASSAGQAYEQYF
CDR3nt: TGTGCCAGCAGTGCAGGACAGGCCTACGAGCAGTACTTC
v_gene: TRBV27
j_gene: TRBJ2-7
abundance: .
d_gene: TRBD1

CDR3aa: CASSLATEGREQYF
CDR3nt: TGTGCCAGCAGCTTGGCTACAGAGGGCCGTGAGCAGTACTTC
v_gene: TRBV5-6
j_gene: TRBJ2-5
abundance: .
d_gene: .

CDR3aa: CASSLSLGQNIQYF
CDR3nt: TGTGCCAGCAGCTTATCACTAGGACAAAACATTCAGTACTTC
v_gene: TRBV7-9
j_gene: TRBJ2-4
abundance: once
d_gene: .

CDR3aa: CASSARVGGLNNEQFF
CDR3nt: TGTGCCAGCAGTGCCCGAGTGGGGGGGCTAAACAATGAGCAGTTCTTC
v_gene: TRBV6-4
j_gene: TRBJ2-1
abundance: .
d_gene: .

CDR3aa: CAWNSDRGQEAFF
CDR3nt: TGTGCCTGGAACTCGGACAGGGGCCAAGAAGCTTTCTTT
v_gene: TRBV30
j_gene: TRBJ1-1
abundance: few
d_gene: TRBD1

CDR3aa: CASSLGDTRIRDF
CDR3nt: TGCGCCAGCAGCTTGGGAGACACGCGCATCAGAGACTTC
v_gene: TRBV5-1
j_gene: TRBJ2-7
abundance: .
d_gene: .

CDR3aa: CASNDSYEQYF
CDR3nt: TGTGCCAGCAACGATAGCTACGAGCAGTACTTC
v_gene: TRBV28
j_gene: TRBJ2-7
abundance: .
d_gene: .

CDR3aa: CASSLLQGGYTEAFF
CDR3nt: TGTGCCAGCAGCTTATTACAGGGTGGGTACACTGAAGCTTTCTTT
v_gene: TRBV7-9
j_gene: TRBJ1-1
abundance: .
d_gene: .

CDR3aa: CASRVTGTGNTEAFF
CDR3nt: TGTGCCAGCAGGGTGACCGGGACAGGGAACACTGAAGCTTTCTTT
v_gene: TRBV6-1
j_gene: TRBJ1-1
abundance: .
d_gene: TRBD1

CDR3aa: CASSRDRALGETQYF
CDR3nt: TGTGCCAGCAGTCGGGACAGGGCCCTCGGGGAGACCCAGTACTTC
v_gene: TRBV6-1
j_gene: TRBJ2-5
abundance: .
d_gene: TRBD1

CDR3aa: CASSVSRVGKNIQYF
CDR3nt: TGTGCCAGCAGTGTTAGCAGGGTGGGCAAAAACATTCAGTACTTC
v_gene: TRBV2
j_gene: TRBJ2-4
abundance: .
d_gene: .

CDR3aa: CSVGRATNEKLFF
CDR3nt: TGCAGCGTTGGCAGGGCGACTAATGAAAAACTGTTTTTT
v_gene: TRBV29-1
j_gene: TRBJ1-4
abundance: .
d_gene: .

CDR3aa: CASRNRGQSDTQYF
CDR3nt: TGTGCCAGCAGAAACAGGGGGCAGTCAGATACGCAGTATTTT
v_gene: TRBV27
j_gene: TRBJ2-3
abundance: .
d_gene: TRBD1

CDR3aa: CASSGQGGDEQFF
CDR3nt: TGTGCCAGCAGCGGTCAGGGGGGCGATGAGCAGTTCTTC
v_gene: TRBV6-4
j_gene: TRBJ2-1
abundance: .
d_gene: .

CDR3aa: CASSLEPGVADTQYF
CDR3nt: TGTGCCAGCAGCTTAGAACCGGGGGTTGCAGATACGCAGTATTTT
v_gene: TRBV7-3
j_gene: TRBJ2-3
abundance: .
d_gene: .

CDR3aa: CASSLSPGTSYEQYF
CDR3nt: TGTGCCAGCAGCTTATCCCCAGGGACTTCCTACGAGCAGTACTTC
v_gene: TRBV7-8
j_gene: TRBJ2-7
abundance: .
d_gene: .

CDR3aa: CASSLSGRERNEQFF
CDR3nt: TGTGCCAGCAGCTTGTCAGGGAGGGAGCGCAATGAGCAGTTCTTC
v_gene: TRBV5-6
j_gene: TRBJ2-1
abundance: .
d_gene: TRBD2

CDR3aa: CASSLTRLDEQFF
CDR3nt: TGTGCCAGCAGCTTAACTCGACTAGACGAGCAGTTCTTC
v_gene: TRBV7-3
j_gene: TRBJ2-1
abundance: .
d_gene: .

CDR3aa: CASSWSGSGELFF
CDR3nt: TGTGCCAGCAGCTGGAGTGGTTCAGGGGAACTGTTTTTT
v_gene: TRBV9
j_gene: TRBJ1-4
abundance: .
d_gene: .

CDR3aa: CASSPRGGREGDTQYF
CDR3nt: TGTGCCAGTAGTCCCCGGGGCGGTAGGGAGGGAGATACGCAGTATTTT
v_gene: TRBV19
j_gene: TRBJ2-3
abundance: .
d_gene: TRBD2

CDR3aa: CAIAPRGSYGYTF
CDR3nt: TGTGCCATAGCTCCCAGGGGCTCCTATGGCTACACCTTC
v_gene: TRBV6-6
j_gene: TRBJ1-2
abundance: once
d_gene: .

CDR3aa: CASTPAGGGYEQYF
CDR3nt: TGTGCCAGCACCCCCGCTGGCGGAGGTTACGAGCAGTACTTC
v_gene: TRBV7-2
j_gene: TRBJ2-7
abundance: .
d_gene: .

CDR3aa: CASSPPIAGGPNEQFF
CDR3nt: TGTGCCAGCAGCCCCCCTATAGCGGGAGGCCCTAATGAGCAGTTCTTC
v_gene: TRBV7-3
j_gene: TRBJ2-1
abundance: .
d_gene: TRBD2

CDR3aa: CSSSPPQGGYAF
CDR3nt: TGTTCCAGCAGCCCTCCCCAGGGAGGCTACGCCTTC
v_gene: TRBV7-9
j_gene: TRBJ1-2
abundance: .
d_gene: .

CDR3aa: CASSLGGPISYEQYF
CDR3nt: TGCGCCAGCAGCTTGGGGGGCCCAATCTCCTACGAGCAGTACTTC
v_gene: TRBV5-1
j_gene: TRBJ2-7
abundance: .
d_gene: .

CDR3aa: CASSYRGTDEQYF
CDR3nt: TGTGCCAGCAGCTATCGGGGAACCGACGAGCAGTACTTC
v_gene: TRBV9
j_gene: TRBJ2-7
abundance: few
d_gene: .

CDR3aa: CASSVTGQGSQQFF
CDR3nt: TGTGCCAGCAGCGTGACGGGACAGGGGTCCCAGCAGTTCTTC
v_gene: TRBV9
j_gene: TRBJ2-1
abundance: .
d_gene: TRBD1

CDR3aa: CASSQDRGLGEKLFF
CDR3nt: TGCGCCAGCAGCCAAGACAGGGGTCTAGGTGAAAAACTGTTTTTT
v_gene: TRBV4-3
j_gene: TRBJ1-4
abundance: few
d_gene: .

CDR3aa: CAISESGTGTGDKKLFF
CDR3nt: TGTGCCATCAGTGAGTCGGGGACGGGGACCGGGGACAAAAAACTGTTTTTT
v_gene: TRBV10-3
j_gene: TRBJ1-4
abundance: .
d_gene: .

CDR3aa: CASNQGLGNEKLFF
CDR3nt: TGTGCCAGCAACCAGGGGCTGGGTAATGAAAAACTGTTTTTT
v_gene: TRBV7-6
j_gene: TRBJ1-4
abundance: .
d_gene: .

CDR3aa: CASSWQDRNTEAFF
CDR3nt: TGCGCCAGCAGCTGGCAGGACAGGAACACTGAAGCTTTCTTT
v_gene: TRBV5-1
j_gene: TRBJ1-1
abundance: .
d_gene: .

CDR3aa: CASSLQGNTEAFF
CDR3nt: TGTGCCAGCAGCTTACAGGGGAATACTGAAGCTTTCTTT
v_gene: TRBV7-3
j_gene: TRBJ1-1
abundance: .
d_gene: .

CDR3aa: CASSQVGTSGIYNEQFF
CDR3nt: TGCGCCAGCAGCCAGGTAGGGACTAGCGGGATATACAATGAGCAGTTCTTC
v_gene: TRBV4-1
j_gene: TRBJ2-1
abundance: .
d_gene: TRBD2

CDR3aa: CSVEGRDRGYTF
CDR3nt: TGCAGCGTTGAGGGGAGGGACCGGGGCTACACCTTC
v_gene: TRBV29-1
j_gene: TRBJ1-2
abundance: .
d_gene: .

CDR3aa: CASSLGSQGGEKLFF
CDR3nt: TGTGCCAGCAGCTTGGGGAGTCAGGGGGGTGAAAAACTGTTTTTT
v_gene: TRBV5-4
j_gene: TRBJ1-4
abundance: .
d_gene: TRBD1

CDR3aa: CSVELVASGSLKETQYF
CDR3nt: TGCAGCGTTGAACTCGTGGCTAGCGGGAGTCTCAAAGAGACCCAGTACTTC
v_gene: TRBV29-1
j_gene: TRBJ2-5
abundance: .
d_gene: TRBD2

CDR3aa: CASGLTGGSTQYF
CDR3nt: TGTGCTAGTGGTTTAACAGGGGGAAGTACGCAGTATTTT
v_gene: TRBV12-5
j_gene: TRBJ2-3
abundance: .
d_gene: TRBD1

CDR3aa: CASSLVARGSGELFF
CDR3nt: TGTGCCAGCAGCTTAGTCGCCAGGGGTTCCGGGGAGCTGTTTTTT
v_gene: TRBV7-9
j_gene: TRBJ2-2
abundance: .
d_gene: .

CDR3aa: CASSLLRGAGGELFF
CDR3nt: TGTGCCAGCAGCTTACTCAGGGGTGCGGGCGGGGAGCTGTTTTTT
v_gene: TRBV7-3
j_gene: TRBJ2-2
abundance: .
d_gene: .

CDR3aa: CSSREGSGNTIYF
CDR3nt: TGTTCCAGCCGGGAGGGCTCTGGAAACACCATATATTTT
v_gene: TRBV7-9
j_gene: TRBJ1-3
abundance: few
d_gene: .

CDR3aa: CASSDTGGNGYTF
CDR3nt: TGTGCCAGCAGCGATACAGGGGGCAATGGCTACACCTTC
v_gene: TRBV5-6
j_gene: TRBJ1-2
abundance: few
d_gene: TRBD1